This entry lists 18 T cell receptor beta chains sequenced from one sample in a study of T cell responses to AZD1222 COVID-19 vaccine. Libraries were prepared by immunoSEQ multiplex PCR; TCRdb keeps only in-frame clonotypes and omits some of them. Found here are some 200,000 clones, about 94% of them singletons; the top ten hold 0.9% to 1.1%. The sequenced sample was peripheral blood, obtained 28 days after the second AZD1222 dose. The receptors derive from an adult who received the AZD1222 COVID-19 vaccine.

This clone is a singleton in its sample. The rearrangement joins TRBV10-3 to TRBJ2-1, with D possibly matching TRBD2 (6 bases). Germline V gives CDR1 ENHRY, CDR2 SYGVKD. Trimming removed 8 bases at V and 5 bases at J, with 13 bases between. The CDR3 extends over 13 amino acids. The CDR3: CAIQLAPNNEQFF. CDR3 bases: TGTGCCATCCAGCTAGCGCCCAACAATGAGCAGTTCTTC.

The J gene is TRBJ1-2, the V gene TRBV28; D gene ambiguous. V was cut by 3 bases and J by 2 bases, with 10 bases left in between. CDR3 size: 14 residues. Germline CDR1 reads MDHEN; CDR2 reads SYDVKM. For the CDR3, the DNA is TGTGCCAGCAGTTTGGTTGGGCCCAACTATGGCTACACCTTC. The encoded protein is CASSLVGPNYGYTF.

This clone was picked up one time. V usage is TRBV9 and J usage is TRBJ2-3; D assignment may be TRBD1 or TRBD2 (6 bases each). Per the germline V gene, CDR1 is SGDLS and CDR2 is YYNGEE. V was shortened by 0 bases and J by 2 bases, with 16 bases between the two germline ends. This CDR3 has 17 amino acids. The CDR3 DNA reads TGTGCCAGCAGCGTAGCTCACGGTGGGGGGCCCACAGATACGCAGTATTTT. As protein: CASSVAHGGGPTDTQYF.

The CDR3 is CASRPTGSSYEQYF. DNA for the CDR3: TGTGCCAGCAGGCCTACGGGGAGCTCCTACGAGCAGTACTTC. The chain recombines TRBV11-2 with TRBJ2-7; D is perhaps TRBD2 (5 bases). The V end lost 6 bases, the J end lost 0 bases, and 12 bases lay between the germline ends. The germline V gene has CDR1 SGHAT and CDR2 FQNNGV. This CDR3 spans 14 amino acids.

The chain carries TRBV28 and TRBJ1-4; the D gene is possibly TRBD1 (6 bases). The CDR3 length is 18 residues. V shed 2 bases and J shed 0 bases, with 16 bases lying between them. The germline CDR1 and CDR2 sequences are MDHEN and SYDVKM. The CDR3 spells CASSLEGRGMATNEKLFF. CDR3 nucleotide sequence: TGTGCCAGCAGTTTAGAAGGGAGGGGGATGGCAACTAATGAAAAACTGTTTTTT.

This sequence joins TRBV28 and TRBJ1-4, with D maybe TRBD1 (5 bases). This CDR3 spans 15 amino acids. Per the germline V gene, CDR1 is MDHEN and CDR2 is SYDVKM. The ends were cut back, 5 bases at V and 8 bases at J, with 18 bases in the middle. The CDR3 nucleotides are TGTGCCAGCAGTCTCGGGGCTTCTAGGAGCGAAAAACTGTTTTTT. Translated: CASSLGASRSEKLFF.

The gene calls are TRBV4-1 and TRBJ1-5; tentatively, D is TRBD1 (6 bases). Germline V gene sequence: CDR1 MGHRA, CDR2 YSYEKL. The CDR3 totals 16 residues. The V and J ends lost 0 bases and 6 bases respectively, with 15 bases between them. CDR3 sequence: CASSQEGGPAGQPQHF. CDR3 bases: TGCGCCAGCAGCCAAGAAGGGGGGCCCGCGGGTCAGCCCCAGCATTTT.

The chain combines TRBV13 with TRBJ2-5; 7 bases are a match to TRBD2. There are 13 residues in the CDR3. After removal of 5 bases from V and 7 bases from J, the junction contained 7 bases not matched to a gene. Germline-derived CDR1 and CDR2 are PRHDT and FYEKMQ (reference sequence). The CDR3 DNA reads as TGTGCCAGCAGCCACGGGACTACGGGGACCCAGTACTTC. Translation: CASSHGTTGTQYF.

The rearrangement uses TRBV9 and TRBJ1-1, with TRBD1 matching over 7 bases. The CDR3 totals 12 residues. Germline V gene sequence: CDR1 SGDLS, CDR2 YYNGEE. The ends lost 4 bases at V and 6 bases at J; junction bases unmatched: 3. CDR3 amino acids: CASSPGQPEAFF. In DNA form, the CDR3 reads TGTGCCAGCAGCCCGGGACAGCCTGAAGCTTTCTTT.

The J gene is TRBJ2-5, the V gene TRBV27; tentative D call: TRBD2 (5 bases). Germline V gives CDR1 MNHEY, CDR2 SMNVEV (reference sequence). The V gene lost 2 bases and the J gene lost 4 bases, with 11 bases spanning the gap. CDR3 length equals 14 residues. The CDR3 nucleotides read TGTGCCAGCAGTTTAGGCGGTCGGGGAGAGACCCAGTACTTC. This encodes CASSLGGRGETQYF.

The chain carries TRBV2 and TRBJ2-7; 8 bases line up with TRBD1. This CDR3 has 14 residues. V shed 7 bases and J 2 bases; nucleotides not matched to a gene: 7. CDR1 SNHLY and CDR2 FYNNEI come from the germline V gene. This CDR3 is CASISDRGPYEQYF. The CDR3 DNA is TGTGCCAGCATTTCCGACAGGGGCCCCTACGAGCAGTACTTC.

The rearrangement uses TRBV20-1 and TRBJ1-2; no clear D. The germline CDR1 and CDR2 sequences are DFQATT and SNEGSKA (reference sequence). CDR3 length equals 11 residues. V lost 6 bases, J lost 5 bases, and 10 bases lay in between. The CDR3 DNA follows: TGCAGTGCCTCGGAGGGTTATGGCTACACCTTC. This codes for CSASEGYGYTF.

This clone came up a few times. The rearrangement links TRBV7-9 to TRBJ1-6; D unclear. Germline V lookup: CDR1 SEHNR, CDR2 FQNEAQ (reference sequence). V lost 5 bases, J lost 7 bases, and 21 bases lay in between. The CDR3 covers 17 residues. For the CDR3, the DNA is TGTGCCAGCAGCCCCCGAGGTCAAGGGTGGGAAAATTCACCCCTCCACTTT. Translating it yields CASSPRGQGWENSPLHF.

The chain recombines TRBV5-4 with TRBJ2-2, with 7 bases aligning to TRBD1. CDR1 is SGHNT and CDR2 is YYREEE in the germline V gene (reference sequence). This CDR3 comprises 14 residues. Trimming took 2 bases from V and 4 from J; bases not matched to a gene: 2. CDR3 sequence reads: CASSLKGATGELFF. The CDR3 nucleotides are TGTGCCAGCAGCTTAAAGGGGGCCACCGGGGAGCTGTTTTTT.

This clone occurred a few times. This sequence joins TRBV7-9 and TRBJ2-2, with TRBD1 as a possible D gene (5 bases). V lost 5 bases to trimming and J lost 3 bases, with 10 bases between them. The CDR3 is 14 amino acids. Looked up from germline, CDR1 is SEHNR and CDR2 is FQNEAQ (reference sequence). The CDR3 loop reads CASSTAGYTGELFF. In DNA, the CDR3 is TGTGCCAGCAGCACAGCAGGGTACACCGGGGAGCTGTTTTTT.

This clone was found a few times. V gene TRBV7-2 combines with J gene TRBJ2-2; a weak D match, TRBD2 (6 bases). V was shortened by 1 base and J by 13 bases, with 13 bases between the two germline ends. The V gene's germline CDR1 is SGHTA and CDR2 FQGNSA. The CDR3 consists of 13 residues. CDR3 protein: CASSLGRVGGLFF. CDR3 DNA sequence: TGTGCCAGCAGCTTAGGCAGGGTGGGAGGGCTGTTTTTT.

In nucleotides, the CDR3 is TGTGCCAGCAGCTTGGGCGCAGGGGTTTCCAAAAACATTCAGTACTTC. Translating it yields CASSLGAGVSKNIQYF. The rearrangement links TRBV5-6 to TRBJ2-4; possibly TRBD1 for D (6 bases). The CDR3 runs to 16 residues. Trimming shortened V by 0 bases and J by 2 bases, and 12 bases separated the two germline ends. Per germline, CDR1 SGHDT and CDR2 YYEEEE.

The CDR3 sequence is CASSLWNGEKLFF. In DNA, the CDR3 is TGTGCCAGCAGTTTATGGAACGGAGAAAAACTGTTTTTT. V gene TRBV27 combines with J gene TRBJ1-4, with D hard to call. V was clipped by 1 base and J by 8 bases, with 8 bases between them. This CDR3 has 13 residues. The germline CDR1 and CDR2 sequences are MNHEY and SMNVEV (reference sequence).